This T cell receptor beta chain came from a study of control samples from healthy donors and cancer patients. CDR1 and CDR2 (germline): SGDLS, YYNGEE. The germline V and J ends were trimmed by 7 bases and 4 bases, with 21 bases remaining between them. The CDR3 extends over 16 amino acids. This table comes from immunoSEQ multiplex PCR, and its TCRdb copy is limited to in-frame clones, with some not included. The repertoire consists of approximately 80,000 clones, with roughly 90% occurring once and the leading ten covering more than 5.5%. The source is a woman in her forties or fifties in good health. What was sequenced was blood. V usage is TRBV9 and J usage is TRBJ2-1; TRBD2 might be the D (6 bases). This chain's CDR3 is CASGDSRYSPYNEQFF. The DNA of the CDR3 is TGTGCCAGCGGGGACTCCCGTTACTCCCCATACAATGAGCAGTTCTTC.